This T cell receptor beta chain was captured in a study of blood T cell repertoires in COVID-19 (TCRdb year 2020). With respect to the entire study: Samples covering the acute and convalescent phases of COVID-19 were provided by collaborators in the United States, Italy and Spain. The material from the prospective study consisted of cDNA or gDNA derived from T cells, B-cell-depleted T cells, or PBMCs. The dataset comprised deeply sampled blood TCRbeta repertoires from subjects exposed to, actively infected with, or recovered from COVID-19. A freely available public database, intended as a resource for researchers studying the immune response to SARS-CoV-2, is where the repertoires were released. Samples were obtained from the ongoing ImmuneRACE study (first 160 participants) and from over 1,000 subjects provided by 6 global collaborators. Sample metadata almost always included a de-identified subject ID, COVID-19 status, age in years and sex. HLA class I and class II types, where available, came from metadata supplied by the sample provider rather than from assay-based typing.

About this clone itself: Its antigen is currently not known. No much larger clone exists at a distance of one base, and base qualities are not known.

The collaborating institutions used their own protocols to collect whole blood in K2EDTA tubes. For TCRbeta analysis, collaborator samples were shipped as frozen whole blood, as isolated PBMCs, or as DNA extracted from either sample type. TCRbeta CDR3 regions were amplified from genomic DNA by means of the immunoSEQ Assay, a bias-controlled multiplex PCR. The original pipeline was this. The number of nucleated cells in each sample was estimated by amplification of reference gene primers within the assay. To quantify the absolute abundance of each unique TCRbeta CDR3 rearrangement, sequence reads were collapsed and filtered. For each sample, productive Simpson clonality was calculated as the square root of Simpson's diversity index over productive rearrangements. Entries here come from immuneACCESS through TCRdb and include only in-frame sequences with V and J called. Some clones fail to appear in such tables; in the studies checked, an unresolved V gene covers under half of the shortfall, and the cause of the remainder is unknown. V and J calls and clone size are given by that table; D and trimming were obtained from the DNA. The sample table holds a few hundred thousand clones, of which 85% were seen once. Of the sample, roughly 3.9% is held by the ten largest clones.

At the junction V is shortened by 4 bases and J by 4 bases; bases outside the gene matches: 6. CDR1 and CDR2 are read off the germline V gene as SGHRS and YFSETQ. The CDR3 goes from the cysteine to the phenylalanine over 14 residues. The sequence is cut down to CDR3 DNA, 42 bases in frame from base 1. Study-wide findings and limitations: The amount of clinical and demographic metadata varied by source and participant and was provided uncurated.

The origin of this receptor is a woman aged 18-35 years with acute or convalescent COVID-19. The sequenced sample was peripheral blood. The chain is encoded by TRBV5-1 joined to TRBJ2-3; 7 of the junction bases match TRBD2. The encoded CDR3 is CASSVTSFSDTQYF. The nucleotide sequence reads as follows: TGCGCCAGCAGCGTGACTAGCTTTTCAGATACGCAGTATTTT.